Below, 3 T cell receptor beta chains from the same sample are listed, as sequenced in a study of blood T cell repertoires in COVID-19. Generated by immunoSEQ multiplex PCR, the TCRdb table keeps only in-frame clones and is missing some. The sample lists about 170,000 clones, around 82% occurring once. Sequencing was done on a sample of PBMCs or T cells enriched from blood (not recorded which). These receptors all come from a woman aged 45-65 years in a cohort exposed to, infected with or recovered from COVID-19 (not recorded which).

V is TRBV29-1 and J is TRBJ1-2; 7 positions agree with TRBD1. V was clipped by 3 bases and J by 8 bases; unmatched bases: 9. The CDR3 has 13 amino acids. Looked up from germline, CDR1 is SQVTM and CDR2 is ANQGSEA. DNA for the CDR3: TGCAGCGTTGACCATGGGGGACAGCGAGGCTACACCTTC. Its protein product is CSVDHGGQRGYTF.

This chain uses TRBV4-1 with TRBJ1-1; TRBD1 matches at 8 bases. CDR3 length: 17 residues. J gave up 3 bases and V 0 bases, and 9 bases lay outside the gene matches. From germline, CDR1 is MGHRA and CDR2 YSYEKL. Here the CDR3 DNA reads TGCGCCAGCAGCCAAGAGAGGGCAGGGGGCGTGTACACTGAAGCTTTCTTT. This gives the protein CASSQERAGGVYTEAFF.

The J gene is TRBJ2-2, the V gene TRBV7-8; D is undetermined. V was trimmed by 4 bases and J by 3 bases, leaving 6 bases between them. CDR1 and CDR2 (germline): SGHVS, FQNEAQ. The CDR3 has 13 residues. The CDR3 loop reads CASSSSYTGELFF. The CDR3 coding sequence is TGTGCCAGCAGCTCCAGTTACACCGGGGAGCTGTTTTTT.